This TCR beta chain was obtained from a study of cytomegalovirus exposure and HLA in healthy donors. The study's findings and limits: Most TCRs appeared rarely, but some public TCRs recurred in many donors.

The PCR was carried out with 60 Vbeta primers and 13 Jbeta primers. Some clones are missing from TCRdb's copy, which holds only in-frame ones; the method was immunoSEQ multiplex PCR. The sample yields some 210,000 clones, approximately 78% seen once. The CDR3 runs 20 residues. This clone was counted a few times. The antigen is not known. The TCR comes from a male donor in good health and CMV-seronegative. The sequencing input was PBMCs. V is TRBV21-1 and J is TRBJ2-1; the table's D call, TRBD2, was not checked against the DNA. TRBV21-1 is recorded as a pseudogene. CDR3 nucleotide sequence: TGTGCCAGCAGCGCCGATGGGAAGCTAGCGGGAGAACCCAAGGAATCTGAGCAGTTCTTC. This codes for CASSADGKLAGEPKESEQFF.